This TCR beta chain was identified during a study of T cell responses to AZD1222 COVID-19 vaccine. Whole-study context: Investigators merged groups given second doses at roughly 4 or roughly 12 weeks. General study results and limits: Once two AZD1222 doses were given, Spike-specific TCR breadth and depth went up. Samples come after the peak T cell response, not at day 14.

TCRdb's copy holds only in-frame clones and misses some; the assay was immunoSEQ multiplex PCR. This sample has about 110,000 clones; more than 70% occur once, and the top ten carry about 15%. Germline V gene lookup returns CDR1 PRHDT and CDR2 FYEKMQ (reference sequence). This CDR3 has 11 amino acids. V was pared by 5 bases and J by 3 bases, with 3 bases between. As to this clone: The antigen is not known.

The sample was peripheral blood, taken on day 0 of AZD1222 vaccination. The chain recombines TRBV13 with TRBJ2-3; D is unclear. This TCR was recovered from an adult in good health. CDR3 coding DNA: TGTGCCAGCAGCATAACAGATACGCAGTATTTT. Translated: CASSITDTQYF.